This TCR beta chain originates from a study of blood T cell repertoires in COVID-19. TCRdb keeps only in-frame clones here, not all; method: immunoSEQ multiplex PCR. The sample shows roughly 250,000 clones, less than 90% of them seen only once. The CDR3 totals 15 residues. Germline CDR1 reads SEHNR; CDR2 reads FQNEAQ (reference sequence). V shed 6 bases and J shed 0 bases, with 11 bases lying between them. This clonotype was obtained from a woman in her 30s with COVID-19, enrolled during active disease. Sequenced sample: peripheral blood. The V and J genes are TRBV7-9 and TRBJ2-2, with TRBD2 as a possible D gene (5 bases). The CDR3 sequence: CASSPQTTNTGELFF. CDR3 bases: TGTGCCAGCAGTCCACAGACTACGAACACCGGGGAGCTGTTTTTT.